One T cell receptor beta chain is described in this entry. The conserved phenylalanine or tryptophan normally closing the CDR3 is absent here, so this likely arose from a read error. It is unclear where the CDR3 begins or ends on the DNA, so no DNA is shown, and the CDR3 is as TCRdb lists it. The CDR3 adds up to 13 amino acids, both ends counted. CDR1 is SEHNR and CDR2 is FQNEAQ in the germline V gene (reference sequence). The sample originates from a study of blood T cell repertoires in COVID-19. Study at large: Italy, Spain and the United States were the sources of the convalescent and acute COVID-19 samples. PBMCs, B-cell-depleted T cells, or T cells were the source of the cDNA or gDNA that made up the material.

Patients of the Seattle cohort, enrolled during active infection, were followed longitudinally. Original methodology: Amplified reference gene primers provided the basis for estimating nucleated cell counts. Assay used: immunoSEQ multiplex PCR; TCRdb lists only in-frame clones, some missing. That table supplies the V and J calls and clone size; D and trimming were determined from the DNA. The sample lists about 340,000 clones, almost 90% occurring once. This clonotype was sampled from a woman in her seventies with COVID-19, enrolled during active disease. V usage is TRBV7-9 and J usage is TRBJ2-7; the D segment call TRBD1 is taken from the table without a DNA check. Sequenced: peripheral blood. The CDR3 here is CASSLALDRPPLA.